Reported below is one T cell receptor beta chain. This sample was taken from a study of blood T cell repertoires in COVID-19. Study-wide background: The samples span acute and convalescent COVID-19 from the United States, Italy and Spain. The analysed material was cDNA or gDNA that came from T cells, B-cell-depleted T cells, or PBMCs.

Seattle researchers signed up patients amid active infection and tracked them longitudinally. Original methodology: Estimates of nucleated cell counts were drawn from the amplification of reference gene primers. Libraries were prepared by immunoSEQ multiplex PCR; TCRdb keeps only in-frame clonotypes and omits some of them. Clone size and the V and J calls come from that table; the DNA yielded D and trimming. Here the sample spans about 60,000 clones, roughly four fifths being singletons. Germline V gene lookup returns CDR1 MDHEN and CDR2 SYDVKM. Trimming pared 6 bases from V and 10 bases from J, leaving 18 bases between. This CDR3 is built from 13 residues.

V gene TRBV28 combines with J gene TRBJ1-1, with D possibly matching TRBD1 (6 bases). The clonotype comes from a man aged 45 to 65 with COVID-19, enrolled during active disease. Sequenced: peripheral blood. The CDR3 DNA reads TGTGCCAGCAGCCCGAACAGGGAAAGAGGAGCTTTCTTT. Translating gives CASSPNRERGAFF. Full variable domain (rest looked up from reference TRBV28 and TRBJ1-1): DVKVTQSSRYLVKRTGEKVFLECVQDMDHENMFWYRQDPGLGLRLIYFSYDVKMKEKGDIPEGYSVSREKKERFSLILESASTNQTSMYLCASSPNRERGAFFGQGTRLTVV.